The clone carrying this T cell receptor beta chain turned up a few times. MiXCR was run by TCRdb on the RT-PCR reads, yielding one entry per CDR3 protein. The profile shows about 780,000 distinct CDR3 sequences, roughly 20% of them singletons. CDR1 is SGHTA, CDR2 FQGNSA, per germline. V trimming: 5 bases; J trimming: 7 bases; junction bases outside the gene matches: 8. The CDR3 runs to 14 residues. This sample is drawn from a study of response to subunit inactivated influenza vaccine. V usage is TRBV7-2 and J usage is TRBJ2-4, with TRBD1 matching 7 bases. Specimen: PBMCs from blood, collected about 5 days after vaccination. This clonotype was obtained from a middle-aged man who received an inactivated influenza vaccine. The CDR3 here is CASSPRQGRNIQYF. The CDR3 region has the DNA TGTGCCAGCAGCCCCAGACAGGGACGGAACATTCAGTACTTC. Together with reference TRBV7-2 and TRBJ2-4, the CDR3 gives the full variable domain: GAGVSQSPSNKVTEKGKDVELRCDPISGHTALYWYRQSLGQGLEFLIYFQGNSAPDKSGLPSDRFSAERTGGSVSTLTIQRTQQEDSAVYLCASSPRQGRNIQYFGAGTRLSVL.